These 5 T cell receptor beta chains came from one sample sequenced in a study of blood T cells in healthy people across ages. With a J-beta primer mix and a sample-barcoded 5' primer, a second PCR ran 7 to 11 cycles. One entry per CDR3 protein, called by TCRdb with MiXCR from the 5' RACE reads. Counted here are some 760,000 distinct CDR3 sequences, 20% to 25% occurring once; the ten biggest clones make up roughly 3.8%. A further study also used this sample, focusing on T cells of mothers and their children.

The sample taken for sequencing was blood. The source is a boy aged 5-17 years in good health.

This clonotype was counted a few times. This chain joins TRBV11-2 and TRBJ1-1; perhaps TRBD1 as D (5 bases). CDR1 is SGHAT, CDR2 FQNNGV, per germline. Trimming pared 4 bases from V and 5 bases from J, leaving 17 bases between. The CDR3 has 15 residues. The CDR3 sequence: CASSSLAGGGTEAFF. In DNA, the CDR3 is TGTGCCAGCAGCTCCCTGGCGGGGGGAGGTACTGAAGCTTTCTTT.

This clonotype was detected only a few times. This chain connects TRBV14 to TRBJ2-5; D is uncertain. The germline CDR1 and CDR2 sequences are SGHDN and FVKESK. Trimming removed 0 bases at V and 2 bases at J, with 16 bases between. The CDR3 is 17 amino acids. CDR3 region: CASSQDDIRLGQETQYF. In DNA form, the CDR3 reads TGTGCCAGCAGCCAAGATGATATCAGACTCGGACAAGAGACCCAGTACTTC. The full variable domain, with the rest looked up from reference TRBV14 and TRBJ2-5, is EAGVTQFPSHSVIEKGQTVTLRCDPISGHDNLYWYRRVMGKEIKFLLHFVKESKQDESGMPNNRFLAERTGGTYSTLKVQPAELEDSGVYFCASSQDDIRLGQETQYFGPGTRLLVL.

This chain links TRBV6-5 with TRBJ2-7; D is possibly TRBD1 or TRBD2 (5 bases each). The V and J ends lost 4 bases and 2 bases respectively, with 18 bases between them. Germline V CDR1 and CDR2: MNHEY, SVGAGI. The length of the CDR3 is 16 residues. CDR3 nucleotides: TGTGCCAGCAGTTTACACGGGGCAGAGCCTACCTACGAGCAGTACTTC. Its translation: CASSLHGAEPTYEQYF.

Only a few counts were recorded for this clonotype. The rearrangement joins TRBV10-3 to TRBJ1-2, with D unresolved. Germline CDR1 reads ENHRY; CDR2 reads SYGVKD. V was cut by 2 bases and J by 8 bases, with 9 bases left in between. This CDR3 has 12 residues. The CDR3 DNA reads TGTGCCATCAGTGAGACGGACTCAGGCTACACCTTC. Its translation: CAISETDSGYTF.

This chain links TRBV27 with TRBJ2-2, with D perhaps being TRBD1 or TRBD2 (7 bases each). CDR1 MNHEY and CDR2 SMNVEV come from the germline V gene (reference sequence). The CDR3 runs to 15 residues. V shed 1 base and J shed 7 bases, with 13 bases lying between them. The CDR3: CASSLLGGGGGELFF. CDR3 coding DNA: TGTGCCAGCAGTTTATTGGGAGGGGGCGGCGGGGAGCTGTTTTTT.